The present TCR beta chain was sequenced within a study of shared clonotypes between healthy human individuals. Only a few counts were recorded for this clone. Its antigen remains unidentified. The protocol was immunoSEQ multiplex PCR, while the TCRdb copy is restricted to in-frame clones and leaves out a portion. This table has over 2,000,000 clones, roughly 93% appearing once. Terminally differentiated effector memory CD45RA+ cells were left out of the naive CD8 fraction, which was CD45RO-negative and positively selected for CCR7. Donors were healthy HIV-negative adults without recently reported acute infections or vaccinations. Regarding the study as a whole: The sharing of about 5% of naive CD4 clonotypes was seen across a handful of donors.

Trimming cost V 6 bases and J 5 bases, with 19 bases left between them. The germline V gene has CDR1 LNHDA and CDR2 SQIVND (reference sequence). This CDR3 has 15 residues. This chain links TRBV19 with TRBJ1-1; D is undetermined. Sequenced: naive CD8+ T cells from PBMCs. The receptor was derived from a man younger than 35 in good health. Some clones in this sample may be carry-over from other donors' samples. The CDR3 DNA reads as TGTGCCAGTAGCTATTCTAGGACCGGCGGGACTGAAGCTTTCTTT. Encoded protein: CASSYSRTGGTEAFF.